The 7 T cell receptor beta chains reported below all come from one sample, sequenced in a study of blood T cell repertoires in COVID-19. The method was immunoSEQ multiplex PCR; TCRdb's version includes in-frame clones alone and lacks a portion of them. This table has 120,000 to 150,000 clones, around four fifths appearing once. The material sequenced was peripheral blood. The source is a middle-aged woman with active or convalescent COVID-19.

This chain joins TRBV5-1 and TRBJ1-2, with D maybe TRBD1 (5 bases). Per the germline V gene, CDR1 is SGHRS and CDR2 is YFSETQ. CDR3 length: 15 residues. The ends were cut back, 0 bases at V and 5 bases at J, with 14 bases in the middle. CDR3 sequence: CASSLGVQVGYGYTF. CDR3 DNA sequence: TGCGCCAGCAGCTTGGGGGTACAGGTCGGGTATGGCTACACCTTC.

The gene calls are TRBV19 and TRBJ1-1; D not certain. Trimming stripped 5 bases from V and 1 base from J, with 5 bases between. The length of the CDR3 is 12 residues. Germline CDR1 reads LNHDA; CDR2 reads SQIVND (reference sequence). Here the CDR3 DNA reads TGTGCCAGTAGTTTCAGGAACACTGAAGCTTTCTTT. This sequence encodes CASSFRNTEAFF.

There are a few counts of this clone. The chain combines TRBV7-9 with TRBJ2-3, with 11 bases aligning to TRBD2. V lost 4 bases to trimming and J lost 8 bases; unmatched junction nucleotides: 8. The CDR3 has 15 residues. Germline V gives CDR1 SEHNR, CDR2 FQNEAQ (reference sequence). The CDR3 nucleotides are TGTGCCAGCAGCTCTACTAGCGGGAGAAGGGTTACGCAGTATTTT. It codes for CASSSTSGRRVTQYF.

J is TRBJ1-2 and V is TRBV30; D gene uncertain. The CDR3 spans 12 residues. V dropped 4 bases and J dropped 5 bases, with 11 bases sitting between them. The germline V gene has CDR1 GTSNPN and CDR2 SVGIG (reference sequence). As DNA, the CDR3 is TGTGCCTGGACGTACGGAGGATATGGCTACACCTTC. It specifies CAWTYGGYGYTF.

The CDR3 nucleotides are TGTGCCAGCAGCCCTTCGACTAGCGGGGGGGCTTATACGCAGTATTTT. As protein: CASSPSTSGGAYTQYF. The chain is built from TRBV28 and TRBJ2-3, with 14 nucleotides matching TRBD2. CDR1 is MDHEN and CDR2 is SYDVKM in the germline V gene. CDR3 length: 16 amino acids. The ends lost 6 bases at V and 7 bases at J; junction bases unmatched: 9.

The rearrangement links TRBV19 to TRBJ1-2; D unresolved. The ends were cut back, 3 bases at V and 6 bases at J, with 11 bases in the middle. The CDR3 length is 13 residues. The V gene's germline CDR1 is LNHDA and CDR2 SQIVND (reference sequence). The CDR3 sequence is CASSIIRSDGYTF. The DNA of the CDR3 is TGTGCCAGTAGTATTATTCGTTCGGATGGCTACACCTTC. Together with reference TRBV19 and TRBJ1-2, the CDR3 gives the full variable domain: DGGITQSPKYLFRKEGQNVTLSCEQNLNHDAMYWYRQDPGQGLRLIYYSQIVNDFQKGDIAEGYSVSREKKESFPLTVTSAQKNPTAFYLCASSIIRSDGYTFGSGTRLTVV.

The chain couples TRBV6-1 to TRBJ1-1; D not certain. The CDR3 has 14 amino acids. V lost 3 bases and J lost 5, with 13 bases in between. CDR1 MNHNS and CDR2 SASEGT come from the germline V gene. The CDR3: CASSEGRLRTEAFF. The CDR3 DNA follows: TGTGCCAGCAGTGAGGGCAGGCTTAGAACTGAAGCTTTCTTT.